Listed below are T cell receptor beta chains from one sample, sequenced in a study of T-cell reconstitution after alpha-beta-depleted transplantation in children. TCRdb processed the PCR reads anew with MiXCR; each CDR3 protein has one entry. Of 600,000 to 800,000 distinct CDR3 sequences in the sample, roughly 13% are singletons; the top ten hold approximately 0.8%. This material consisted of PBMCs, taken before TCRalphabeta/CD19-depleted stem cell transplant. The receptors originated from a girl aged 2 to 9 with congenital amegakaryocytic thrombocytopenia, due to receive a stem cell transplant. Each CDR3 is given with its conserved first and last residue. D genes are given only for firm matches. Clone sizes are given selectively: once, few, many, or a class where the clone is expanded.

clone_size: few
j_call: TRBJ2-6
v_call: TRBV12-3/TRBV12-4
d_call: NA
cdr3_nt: TGTGCCAGCACCGGAGCTAGAGGTGGGGCCAACGTCCTGACTTTC
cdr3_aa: CASTGARGGANVLTF

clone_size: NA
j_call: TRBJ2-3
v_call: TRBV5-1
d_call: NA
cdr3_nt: TGCGCCAGCAGCTTGGGGACAACCCGCACAGATACGCAGTATTTT
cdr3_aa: CASSLGTTRTDTQYF

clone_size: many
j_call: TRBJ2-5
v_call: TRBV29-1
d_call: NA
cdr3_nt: TGCAGCGCCAACACAGGGATCCAAGAGACCCAGTACTTC
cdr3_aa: CSANTGIQETQYF

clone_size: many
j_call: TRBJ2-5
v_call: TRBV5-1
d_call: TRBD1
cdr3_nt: TGCGCCAGCAGCTTGGGACGGACAGGGGTCGGCGAGACCCAGTACTTC
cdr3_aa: CASSLGRTGVGETQYF

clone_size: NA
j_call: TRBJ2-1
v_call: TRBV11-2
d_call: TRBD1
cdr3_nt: TGTGCCAGCAGCCCCCCTCACCCAGGACAGGGCCTGAACAATGAGCAGTTCTTC
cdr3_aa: CASSPPHPGQGLNNEQFF

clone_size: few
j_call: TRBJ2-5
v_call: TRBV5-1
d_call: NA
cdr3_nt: TGCGCCAGCAGCTTCGGGAGTAGCCAAGAGACCCAGTACTTC
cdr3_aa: CASSFGSSQETQYF

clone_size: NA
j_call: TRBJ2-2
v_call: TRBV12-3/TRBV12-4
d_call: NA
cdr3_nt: TGTGCCAGCAGCTACCCGTTGACAAACCCAACACCGGGGGAGCTGTTTTTT
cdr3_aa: CASSYPLTNPTPGELFF

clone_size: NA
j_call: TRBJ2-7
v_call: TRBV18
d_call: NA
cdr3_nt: TGTGCCAGCTCACCATTCCAGGATTTCTACGAGCAGTACTTC
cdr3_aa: CASSPFQDFYEQYF

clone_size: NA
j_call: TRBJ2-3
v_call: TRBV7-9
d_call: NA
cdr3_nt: TGTGCCAGCAGCTTCGTGATAAATAAGTACACAGATACGCAGTATTTT
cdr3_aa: CASSFVINKYTDTQYF

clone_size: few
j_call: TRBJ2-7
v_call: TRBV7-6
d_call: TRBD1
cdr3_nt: TGTGCCAGCAGCTTAGCGGACAGGGGGATCTACGAGCAGTACTTC
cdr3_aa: CASSLADRGIYEQYF

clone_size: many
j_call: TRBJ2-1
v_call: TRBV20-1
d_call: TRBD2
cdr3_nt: TGCAGTGCTACACGCGGGGGACTAGAATGGGTCTTC
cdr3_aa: CSATRGGLEWVF

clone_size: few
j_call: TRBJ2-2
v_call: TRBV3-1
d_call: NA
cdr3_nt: TGTGCCAGCAGCCAGCACACCGGGGAGCTGTTTTTT
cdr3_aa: CASSQHTGELFF

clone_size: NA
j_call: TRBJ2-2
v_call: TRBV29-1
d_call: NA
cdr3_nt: TGCAGCGTTACCGGGAGGAACACCGGGGAGCTGTTTTTT
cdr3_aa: CSVTGRNTGELFF

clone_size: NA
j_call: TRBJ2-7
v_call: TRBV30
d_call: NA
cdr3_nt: TGTGCCTGGGGGGGGCCAGCGGACTCCTACGAGCAGTACTTC
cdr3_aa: CAWGGPADSYEQYF

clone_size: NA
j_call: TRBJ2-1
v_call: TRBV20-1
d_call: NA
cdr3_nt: TGCAGTCCCTCAGAGGGCTCCTACAATGAGCAGTTCTTC
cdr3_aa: CSPSEGSYNEQFF

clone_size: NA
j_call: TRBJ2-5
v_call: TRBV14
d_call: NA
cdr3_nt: TGTGCCAGCAGCTCTAGACTACGACAAGAGACCCAGTACTTC
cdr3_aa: CASSSRLRQETQYF

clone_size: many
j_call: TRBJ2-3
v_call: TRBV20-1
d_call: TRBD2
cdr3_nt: TGCAGTGCTTACGCGGGAGTGGTAGATACGCAGTATTTT
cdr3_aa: CSAYAGVVDTQYF

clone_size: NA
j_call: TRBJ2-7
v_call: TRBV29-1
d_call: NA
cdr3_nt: TGCAGCGTCGCCCGCAGTAATTACGAGCAGTACTTC
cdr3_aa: CSVARSNYEQYF